These 7 T cell receptor beta chains came from one sample sequenced in a study of OX40 agonist ivuxolimab in advanced cancers. Sequenced by immunoSEQ multiplex PCR; TCRdb stores in-frame clones only, minus some. The repertoire holds some 45,000 clones, with 86% as singletons. The sequenced sample was CD4+ or CD8+ T cells sorted from blood, obtained in a trial of the OX40 agonist ivuxolimab. These receptors all come from an adult with an advanced solid tumor such as melanoma, head and neck, liver or kidney cancer.

The chain links TRBV7-6 to TRBJ2-5; D call uncertain. The length of the CDR3 is 13 residues. Germline lookup yields CDR1 SGHVS and CDR2 FNYEAQ. Trimming shortened V by 0 bases and J by 1 base, and 3 bases separated the two germline ends. This CDR3 reads CASSLALQETQYF. In nucleotides, the CDR3 is TGTGCCAGCAGCTTAGCTCTCCAAGAGACCCAGTACTTC. The variable domain in full, with the rest retrieved from reference TRBV7-6 and TRBJ2-5, is GAGVSQSPRYKVTKRGQDVALRCDPISGHVSLYWYRQALGQGPEFLTYFNYEAQQDKSGLPNDRFSAERPEGSISTLTIQRTEQRDSAMYRCASSLALQETQYFGPGTRLLVL.

This clone was counted a single time. V gene TRBV5-1 combines with J gene TRBJ1-4; TRBD1 might be the D (5 bases). The length of the CDR3 is 17 residues. CDR1 SGHRS and CDR2 YFSETQ come from the germline V gene. Trimming removed 1 base at V and 0 bases at J, with 13 bases between. The DNA for the CDR3 is TGCGCCAGCAGCTTGACCGGGACCGCCGCAACTAATGAAAAACTGTTTTTT. Translation gives CASSLTGTAATNEKLFF.

This clone appeared a single time. The chain joins TRBV14 to TRBJ2-3; 12 bases fit TRBD2. The germline V gene has CDR1 SGHDN and CDR2 FVKESK. There are 17 residues in the CDR3. J lost 2 bases, V lost 6 bases, and 9 bases had no gene match. Here the CDR3 DNA reads TGTGCCAGCAGGCCAGGGACTAGCGGGCTAGTCACAGATACGCAGTATTTT. It codes for CASRPGTSGLVTDTQYF.

The chain uses TRBV6-5 and TRBJ2-5; perhaps TRBD1 as D (6 bases). This CDR3 comprises 14 residues. With 6 bases removed from V and 2 bases from J, the gap between germline ends came to 13 bases. Germline CDR1 MNHEY, CDR2 SVGAGI. The CDR3 DNA is TGTGCCAGCAGACGGACAGCTGATCAAGAGACCCAGTACTTC. Translation: CASRRTADQETQYF.

The V gene is TRBV6-6, the J gene TRBJ2-5; maybe TRBD1 (6 bases). The DNA end favors TRBJ2-7, so the J call may be wrong. Germline lookup yields CDR1 MNHNY and CDR2 SVGAGI (reference sequence). The CDR3 contains 12 residues. The CDR3 nucleotides read TGTGCCAGCAGAAGGGGGACCTACGAGCAGTACTTC. Its protein product is CASRRGTYEQYF.

The genes are TRBV5-6 and TRBJ2-2; D unresolved. Germline assignment: CDR1 SGHDT and CDR2 YYEEEE. Trimming cost V 0 bases and J 0 bases, with 12 bases left between them. The CDR3 has 17 residues. This CDR3 reads CASSLGIYGSNTGELFF. CDR3 coding DNA: TGTGCCAGCAGCTTGGGTATTTACGGGTCGAACACCGGGGAGCTGTTTTTT.

The chain joins TRBV5-1 to TRBJ2-5, with TRBD2 identical over 9 bases. This CDR3 is built from 17 residues. Germline CDR1 is SGHRS and CDR2 is YFSETQ. V gave up 3 bases and J gave up 5 bases; unmatched junction bases: 14. The CDR3 DNA follows: TGCGCCAGCAGCTCCCTAGGTGGCGGGAGGGCCATTGAGACCCAGTACTTC. Residues: CASSSLGGGRAIETQYF.